A selection of T cell receptor beta chains follows, all from one sample in a study of blood T cell repertoires in COVID-19. Method: immunoSEQ multiplex PCR; TCRdb's copy keeps in-frame clones and lacks some. The table lists over 120,000 clones, about 80% of them singletons. What was sequenced was PBMCs or T cells enriched from blood (not recorded which). The receptors shown here come from a woman in her 50s who had recovered from COVID-19. Both conserved end residues are part of each CDR3. D genes are given only for firm matches. Some rows mark clone size as missing; the rest say once, few, many or name a class of expanded clone.

>TRBV6-5|once|TRBJ1-5|.
CASSPPDIIQHF
TGTGCCAGCAGCCCCCCGGACATCATCCAGCATTTT
>TRBV28|.|TRBJ2-7|TRBD1
CASSLSVGTVSYEQYF
TGTGCCAGCAGTTTATCGGTCGGGACAGTCTCCTACGAGCAGTACTTC
>TRBV2|.|TRBJ1-5|TRBD1
CASRDTGGQPQHF
TGTGCCAGCAGAGACACAGGGGGACAGCCCCAGCATTTT
>TRBV4-2|.|TRBJ1-5|.
CASSQVGPLFQPQHF
TGTGCCAGCAGCCAAGTGGGCCCCCTGTTTCAGCCCCAGCATTTT
>TRBV10-3|.|TRBJ2-5|.
CAISESFSETQYF
TGTGCCATCAGTGAGAGCTTTTCAGAGACCCAGTACTTC
>TRBV30|once|TRBJ1-2|.
CAWSVLAQGGGYYGYTF
TGTGCCTGGAGTGTATTAGCACAGGGCGGGGGTTACTATGGCTACACCTTC
>TRBV6-5|.|TRBJ2-2|TRBD2
CASGRVGGVGELFF
TGTGCCAGCGGCCGGGTGGGAGGGGTCGGGGAGCTGTTTTTT
>TRBV28|.|TRBJ1-5|.
CASREAGNNQPQHF
TGTGCCAGCAGAGAGGCAGGGAACAATCAGCCCCAGCATTTT
>TRBV28|.|TRBJ1-5|.
CASIGGQLSNQPQHF
TGTGCCAGCATAGGAGGACAGCTCAGCAATCAGCCCCAGCATTTT
>TRBV3-1/TRBV3-2|.|TRBJ1-2|.
CASSPQTGSYFYGYTF
TGTGCCAGCAGTCCCCAAACCGGGTCCTATTTCTATGGCTACACCTTC
>TRBV5-1|.|TRBJ1-5|TRBD1
CASSPDRAGQPQHF
TGCGCCAGCAGCCCAGACAGGGCTGGGCAGCCCCAGCATTTT
>TRBV5-4|.|TRBJ2-1|TRBD2
CASSLFERGKHEQFF
TGTGCCAGCAGCTTGTTTGAGCGGGGGAAGCATGAGCAGTTCTTC
>TRBV6-5|.|TRBJ1-5|.
CASMSSGNQPQHF
TGTGCCAGCATGAGTTCGGGGAATCAGCCCCAGCATTTT
>TRBV3-1/TRBV3-2|.|TRBJ1-2|.
CASSQDPLTNYGYTF
TGTGCCAGCAGCCAAGATCCCCTTACTAACTATGGCTACACCTTC
>TRBV11-2|few|TRBJ1-2|TRBD1
CASSLAGTGDYGYTF
TGTGCCAGCAGCTTAGCCGGGACAGGGGACTATGGCTACACCTTC
>TRBV5-1|.|TRBJ1-6|.
CASSSKAADNNSPLHF
TGCGCCAGCAGCTCTAAGGCCGCCGACAATAATTCACCCCTCCACTTT
>TRBV28|.|TRBJ1-6|.
CASSYRQVIFNSPLHF
TGTGCCAGCAGCTACCGACAGGTTATTTTTAATTCACCCCTCCACTTT
>TRBV5-8|.|TRBJ2-5|.
CASSQGTGGAETQYF
TGTGCCAGCAGCCAAGGTACTGGAGGAGCAGAGACCCAGTACTTC
>TRBV18|.|TRBJ2-3|TRBD1
CASSPDRDVDTQYF
TGTGCCAGCTCACCTGACAGGGATGTAGATACGCAGTATTTT
>TRBV20-1|.|TRBJ1-1|.
CSASIRPAFF
TGCAGTGCTAGTATCAGGCCGGCTTTCTTT
>TRBV2|once|TRBJ1-6|.
CASKESGIGSPLHF
TGTGCCAGCAAGGAAAGCGGAATAGGATCACCCCTCCACTTT
>TRBV5-4|.|TRBJ1-4|TRBD1
CASSPRRGQENEKLFF
TGTGCCAGCAGCCCCCGCAGAGGACAGGAAAATGAAAAACTGTTTTTT
>TRBV3-1/TRBV3-2|few|TRBJ1-5|.
CASSQGLQGFSNQPQHF
TGTGCCAGCAGCCAGGGGCTACAGGGCTTCAGCAATCAGCCCCAGCATTTT
>TRBV12-5|.|TRBJ1-1|.
CASGLVLGRGPLNTEAFF
TGTGCTAGTGGTTTGGTATTAGGCAGGGGCCCTTTGAACACTGAAGCTTTCTTT
>TRBV4-2|.|TRBJ1-2|TRBD1
CASSQVPRRTGNYGYTF
TGTGCCAGCAGCCAAGTACCCCGCAGGACAGGCAACTATGGCTACACCTTC
>TRBV18|.|TRBJ1-3|TRBD1
CASSPQQGAGNTIYF
TGTGCCAGCTCACCACAACAGGGGGCTGGAAACACCATATATTTT
>TRBV6-5|.|TRBJ1-5|.
CASSWALNQPQHF
TGTGCCAGCAGTTGGGCACTTAATCAGCCCCAGCATTTT
>TRBV10-3|once|TRBJ2-2|.
CAISAPSGAGNTGELFF
TGTGCCATCAGTGCCCCCTCTGGGGCTGGGAACACCGGGGAGCTGTTTTTT
>TRBV2|.|TRBJ2-3|TRBD1
CASRLTGLNRTDTQYF
TGTGCCAGCAGACTGACAGGGTTGAACCGCACAGATACGCAGTATTTT
>TRBV7-3|.|TRBJ2-5|.
CASSLGAGLQETQYF
TGTGCCAGCAGCTTAGGGGCAGGGCTGCAAGAGACCCAGTACTTC
>TRBV5-1|.|TRBJ2-3|TRBD1
CASSHGTGSDTQYF
TGCGCCAGCAGCCATGGGACAGGGTCAGATACGCAGTATTTT
>TRBV9|.|TRBJ2-2|.
CASSVDTGLNTGELFF
TGTGCCAGCAGCGTGGACACAGGCTTGAACACCGGGGAGCTGTTTTTT
>TRBV15|.|TRBJ1-1|.
CATSSPGQNTEAFF
TGTGCCACCAGCAGCCCCGGACAGAACACTGAAGCTTTCTTT
>TRBV27|.|TRBJ1-2|TRBD1
CASREQGADYGYTF
TGTGCCAGCAGAGAACAGGGGGCAGACTATGGCTACACCTTC
>TRBV21-1|.|TRBJ2-2|.
CASDLTRGFLGGELFF
TGTGCCAGCGACCTAACGAGGGGGTTTTTGGGTGGGGAGCTGTTTTTT